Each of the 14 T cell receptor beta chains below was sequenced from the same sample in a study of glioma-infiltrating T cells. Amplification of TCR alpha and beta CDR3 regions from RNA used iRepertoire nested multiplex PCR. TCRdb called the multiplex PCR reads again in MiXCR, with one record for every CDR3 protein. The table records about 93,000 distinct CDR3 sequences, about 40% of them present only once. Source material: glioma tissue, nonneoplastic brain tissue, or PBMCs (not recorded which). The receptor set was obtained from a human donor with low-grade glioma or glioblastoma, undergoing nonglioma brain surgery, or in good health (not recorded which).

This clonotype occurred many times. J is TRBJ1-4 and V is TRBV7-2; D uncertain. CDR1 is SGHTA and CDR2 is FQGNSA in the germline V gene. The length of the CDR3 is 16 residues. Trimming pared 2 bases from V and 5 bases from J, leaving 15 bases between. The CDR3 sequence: CASSLTRADKNEKLFF. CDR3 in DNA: TGTGCCAGCAGCTTAACAAGGGCCGACAAGAATGAAAAACTGTTTTTT. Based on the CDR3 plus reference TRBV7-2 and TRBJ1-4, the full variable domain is GAGVSQSPSNKVTEKGKDVELRCDPISGHTALYWYRQSLGQGLEFLIYFQGNSAPDKSGLPSDRFSAERTGGSVSTLTIQRTQQEDSAVYLCASSLTRADKNEKLFFGSGTQLSVL.

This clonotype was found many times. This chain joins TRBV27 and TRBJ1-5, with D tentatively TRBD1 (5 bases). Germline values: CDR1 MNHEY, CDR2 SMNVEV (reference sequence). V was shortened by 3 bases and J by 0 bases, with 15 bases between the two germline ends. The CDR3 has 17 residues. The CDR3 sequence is CASSFVGGDHSNQPQHF. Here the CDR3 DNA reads TGTGCCAGCAGTTTTGTAGGAGGGGACCATAGCAATCAGCCCCAGCATTTT.

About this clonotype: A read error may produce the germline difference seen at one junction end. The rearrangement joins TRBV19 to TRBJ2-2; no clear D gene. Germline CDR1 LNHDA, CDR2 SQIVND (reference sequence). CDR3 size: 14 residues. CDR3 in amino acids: CGSSTGLNTGELFF. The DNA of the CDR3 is TGTGGCAGTAGTACGGGCCTAAACACCGGGGAGCTGTTTTTT.

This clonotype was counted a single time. The CDR3 nucleotides read TGCAGTGCGGGACAGAAGGAAAGTCAGCCCCAGCATTTT. As protein: CSAGQKESQPQHF. This chain joins TRBV20-1 and TRBJ1-5; 7 bases map to TRBD1. This CDR3 is built from 13 residues. Trimming took 6 bases from V and 6 from J; bases not matched to a gene: 8. Germline assignment: CDR1 DFQATT and CDR2 SNEGSKA (reference sequence).

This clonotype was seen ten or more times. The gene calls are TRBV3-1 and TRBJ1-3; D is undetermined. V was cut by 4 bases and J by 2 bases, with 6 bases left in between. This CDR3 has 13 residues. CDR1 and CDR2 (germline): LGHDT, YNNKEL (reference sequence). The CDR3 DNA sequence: TGTGCCAGCAGCCCCCATGCTGGAAACACCATATATTTT. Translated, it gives CASSPHAGNTIYF.

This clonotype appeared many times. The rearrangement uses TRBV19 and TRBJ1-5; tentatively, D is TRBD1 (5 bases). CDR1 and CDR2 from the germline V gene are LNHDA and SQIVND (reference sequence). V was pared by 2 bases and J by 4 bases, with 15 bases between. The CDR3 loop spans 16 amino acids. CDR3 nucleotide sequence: TGTGCCAGTAGTATAAAGCCGGGACGGACGAATCAGCCCCAGCATTTT. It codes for CASSIKPGRTNQPQHF.

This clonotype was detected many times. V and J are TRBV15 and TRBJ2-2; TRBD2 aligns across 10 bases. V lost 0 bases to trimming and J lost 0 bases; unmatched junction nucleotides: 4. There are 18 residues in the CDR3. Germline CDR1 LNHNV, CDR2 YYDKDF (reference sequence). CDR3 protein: CATSRDPSGGPNTGELFF. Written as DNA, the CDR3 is TGTGCCACCAGCAGAGATCCTAGCGGGGGCCCGAACACCGGGGAGCTGTTTTTT.

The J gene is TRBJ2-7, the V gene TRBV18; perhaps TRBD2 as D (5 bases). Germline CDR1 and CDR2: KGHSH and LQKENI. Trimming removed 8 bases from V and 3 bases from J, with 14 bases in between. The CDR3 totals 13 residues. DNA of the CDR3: TGTGCCAGCCCGCCGAGGGATAGCTACGAGCAGTACTTC. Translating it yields CASPPRDSYEQYF.

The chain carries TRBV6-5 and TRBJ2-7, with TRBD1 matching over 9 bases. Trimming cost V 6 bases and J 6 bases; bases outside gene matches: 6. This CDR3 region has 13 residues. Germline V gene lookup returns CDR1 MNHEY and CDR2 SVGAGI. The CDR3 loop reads CASRAGQGTEQYF. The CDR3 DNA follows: TGTGCCAGCAGGGCAGGACAGGGGACCGAGCAGTACTTC.

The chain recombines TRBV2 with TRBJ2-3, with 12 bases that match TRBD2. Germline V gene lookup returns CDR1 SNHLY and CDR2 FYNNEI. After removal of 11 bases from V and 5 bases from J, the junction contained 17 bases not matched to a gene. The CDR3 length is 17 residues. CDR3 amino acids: CAASSHRLAGEEDTQYF. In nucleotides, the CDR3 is TGTGCCGCCAGCAGCCACCGACTAGCGGGAGAAGAAGATACGCAGTATTTT.

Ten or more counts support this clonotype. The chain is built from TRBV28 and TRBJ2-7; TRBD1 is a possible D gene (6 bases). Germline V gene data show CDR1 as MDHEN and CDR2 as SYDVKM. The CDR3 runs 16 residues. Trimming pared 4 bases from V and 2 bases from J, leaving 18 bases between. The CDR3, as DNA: TGTGCCAGCAGTTCTCCAGTAACGGACAGTACCTACGAGCAGTACTTC. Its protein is CASSSPVTDSTYEQYF.

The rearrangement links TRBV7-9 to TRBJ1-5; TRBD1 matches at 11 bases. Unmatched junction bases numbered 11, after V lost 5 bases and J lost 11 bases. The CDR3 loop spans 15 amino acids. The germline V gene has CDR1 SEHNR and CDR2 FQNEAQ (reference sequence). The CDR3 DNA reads TGTGCCAGCAGCCGCGGGACAGGGGGAGGATCAGCCCAGCATTTT. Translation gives CASSRGTGGGSAQHF.

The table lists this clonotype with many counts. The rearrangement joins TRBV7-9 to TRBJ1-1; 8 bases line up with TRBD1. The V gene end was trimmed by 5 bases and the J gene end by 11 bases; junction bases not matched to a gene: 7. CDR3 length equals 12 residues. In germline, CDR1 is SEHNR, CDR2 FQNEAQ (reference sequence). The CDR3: CASSPGQGAAFF. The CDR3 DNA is TGTGCCAGCAGCCCCGGACAGGGTGCCGCTTTCTTT. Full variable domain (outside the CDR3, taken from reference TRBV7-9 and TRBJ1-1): DTGVSQNPRHKITKRGQNVTFRCDPISEHNRLYWYRQTLGQGPEFLTYFQNEAQLEKSRLLSDRFSAERPKGSFSTLEIQRTEQGDSAMYLCASSPGQGAAFFGQGTRLTVV.

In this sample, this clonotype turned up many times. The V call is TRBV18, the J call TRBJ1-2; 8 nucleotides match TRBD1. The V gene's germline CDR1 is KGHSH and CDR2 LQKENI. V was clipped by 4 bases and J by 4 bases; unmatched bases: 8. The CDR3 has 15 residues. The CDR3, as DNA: TGTGCCAGCTCACTTGGACAGGGTGACCTCTATGGCTACACCTTC. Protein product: CASSLGQGDLYGYTF.